These 29 T cell receptor beta chains were sequenced from one sample in a study of T cells in Graves' hyperthyroidism and ophthalmopathy (dated by TCRdb to 2018 to 2020). The library was obtained by multiplex PCR. TCRdb names Illumina HiSeq 2000 as the instrument used. TCR beta CDR3 regions were amplified from RNA transcripts. A first-round RT-PCR of the TCR CDR3 used the HTBI primer set with the Qiagen OneStep RT-PCR kit. TCRdb reprocessed the public reads (quality trimming at Q25 with fastp, clone calling with MiXCR) and kept in-frame beta chains. One record per CDR3 amino acid sequence lists the most common genes and DNA. The sample yields 700,000 or so distinct CDR3 sequences; 14% were counted once. The top ten clones comprise around an eighth of the sample. The specimen sequenced was blood. Receptors originate from a woman aged 50 to 60 with Graves' ophthalmopathy.

The gene calls are TRBV12-3 or TRBV12-4 and TRBJ2-6; D gene unclear. This CDR3 spans 17 amino acids. V was cut by 2 bases and J by 1 base, with 12 bases left in between. CDR3 sequence (DNA): TGTGCCAGCAGTTTATTTGGAGTAGAGTCTGGGGCCAACGTCCTGACTTTC. Translating it yields CASSLFGVESGANVLTF.

This clonotype has a count of ten or more. The rearrangement uses TRBV20-1 and TRBJ2-7; 11 bases agree with TRBD1. V gave up 3 bases and J gave up 3 bases; unmatched junction bases: 7. Germline-derived CDR1 and CDR2 are DFQATT and SNEGSKA (reference sequence). The CDR3 totals 15 residues. The CDR3 is CSASPRTGGSYEQYF. Here the CDR3 DNA reads TGCAGTGCTAGCCCCCGGACAGGGGGCAGCTACGAGCAGTACTTC.

This clonotype has a count of ten or more. The chain is built from TRBV27 and TRBJ1-2, with D maybe TRBD1 (6 bases). The CDR3 runs to 15 residues. The germline V gene has CDR1 MNHEY and CDR2 SMNVEV (reference sequence). The V end lost 2 bases, the J end lost 9 bases, and 19 bases lay between the germline ends. This chain's CDR3 is CASSLGGFGGTSYTF. The CDR3 DNA sequence: TGTGCCAGCAGTTTAGGGGGGTTCGGGGGGACAAGCTACACCTTC.

There are a few counts of this clonotype. V usage is TRBV6-1 and J usage is TRBJ1-1; D gene ambiguous. CDR3 length equals 13 residues. V shed 4 bases and J shed 1 base, with 7 bases lying between them. CDR1 is MNHNS, CDR2 SASEGT, per germline. CDR3 in DNA: TGTGCCAGCAGTGCGACACCGAACACTGAAGCTTTCTTT. Residues: CASSATPNTEAFF.

V and J are TRBV11-3 and TRBJ2-7, with 8 bases fitting TRBD2. J gave up 4 bases and V 5 bases, and 4 bases lay outside the gene matches. The CDR3 has 13 residues. Germline V gene data show CDR1 as SGHNT and CDR2 as YENEEA. CDR3 region: CASSPIAGYEQYF. The CDR3 DNA sequence: TGTGCCAGCAGCCCCATAGCGGGATACGAGCAGTACTTC.

The genes are TRBV29-1 and TRBJ2-1; 7 positions agree with TRBD2. The J segment lost 5 bases and the V segment lost 7 bases, leaving 11 bases of the junction unmatched. The CDR3 runs to 14 residues. CDR1 is SQVTM and CDR2 is ANQGSEA in the germline V gene. The CDR3 spells CSDVKAGLDNEQFF. CDR3 nucleotide sequence: TGCAGCGATGTGAAAGCGGGACTCGACAATGAGCAGTTCTTC.

This clonotype was seen at least ten times. The rearrangement uses TRBV3-1 and TRBJ2-5, with D unresolved. The CDR3 is 12 amino acids. Germline assignment: CDR1 LGHDT and CDR2 YNNKEL (reference sequence). The V and J ends lost 0 bases and 1 base respectively, with 0 bases between them. The CDR3 DNA follows: TGTGCCAGCAGCCAAGACCAAGAGACCCAGTACTTC. It is translated as CASSQDQETQYF.

CDR3 amino acids: CASSLGLSTDRAGYTF. CDR3 DNA: TGTGCCAGCAGCTTGGGCCTATCCACGGACAGGGCTGGCTACACCTTC. This rearrangement joins TRBV5-6 to TRBJ1-2; 8 bases line up with TRBD1. The CDR3 is 16 residues long. Germline values: CDR1 SGHDT, CDR2 YYEEEE. The V gene end was trimmed by 0 bases and the J gene end by 7 bases; junction bases not matched to a gene: 11.

The sample holds many counts of this clonotype. The chain is built from TRBV18 and TRBJ2-7; the D is unclear. With 0 bases removed from V and 3 bases from J, the gap between germline ends came to 9 bases. This CDR3 spans 14 amino acids. Germline CDR1 reads KGHSH; CDR2 reads LQKENI. As DNA, the CDR3 is TGTGCCAGCTCACCACCGACCCAATACTACGAGCAGTACTTC. This sequence encodes CASSPPTQYYEQYF. Full variable domain (outside the CDR3, taken from reference TRBV18 and TRBJ2-7): NAGVMQNPRHLVRRRGQEARLRCSPMKGHSHVYWYRQLPEEGLKFMVYLQKENIIDESGMPKERFSAEFPKEGPSILRIQQVVRGDSAAYFCASSPPTQYYEQYFGPGTRLTVT.

On this clonotype: One end of the junction does not line up with germline, which may come from a read error. The chain has TRBV29-1 and TRBJ2-5, with 9 bases matching TRBD2. The CDR3 is 15 residues long. CDR1 and CDR2 (germline): SQVTM, ANQGSEA. CDR3 in DNA: TGCAGCGTTGATTTAGCGGGAGTTGACGTAGAGACCCGGTACTTC. Amino acids: CSVDLAGVDVETRYF.

In this sample, this clonotype turned up once. V and J are TRBV24-1 and TRBJ2-1, with unresolved D. CDR1 and CDR2 (germline): KGHDR, SFDVKD. CDR3 size: 15 residues. Trimming pared 4 bases from V and 0 bases from J, leaving 9 bases between. The CDR3 loop reads CATSDLDLSYNEQFF. CDR3 DNA: TGTGCCACCAGTGACCTAGACCTCTCCTACAATGAGCAGTTCTTC.

This clonotype was recorded only once. The chain is built from TRBV27 and TRBJ1-1, with D perhaps matching TRBD1 (6 bases). CDR3 length: 13 amino acids. Germline V gene sequence: CDR1 MNHEY, CDR2 SMNVEV (reference sequence). The V end lost 8 bases, the J end lost 3 bases, and 13 bases lay between the germline ends. CDR3 region: CASGNNRDTEAFF. The CDR3 coding sequence is TGTGCCAGCGGCAATAACAGGGACACTGAAGCTTTCTTT.

This clonotype came up many times. The genes are TRBV20-1 and TRBJ2-1; 9 bases map to TRBD2. V lost 5 bases, J lost 6 bases, and 8 bases stayed unmatched. The CDR3 sequence is 14 residues long. The germline gives CDR1 DFQATT, CDR2 SNEGSKA (reference sequence). As DNA, the CDR3 is TGCAGTGCTCTTAGCGGGGGCTACTCCAATGAGCAGTTCTTC. Its protein product is CSALSGGYSNEQFF.

The chain uses TRBV11-2 and TRBJ2-1, with 12 bases lining up with TRBD2. Germline lookup yields CDR1 SGHAT and CDR2 FQNNGV. V gave up 2 bases and J gave up 5 bases; unmatched junction bases: 4. The length of the CDR3 is 16 residues. As DNA, the CDR3 is TGTGCCAGCAGCTTAATGACTAGCGGGAGCAACAATGAGCAGTTCTTC. Protein: CASSLMTSGSNNEQFF.

This clonotype was detected a few times. V and J are TRBV30 and TRBJ2-1, with D hard to call. V was pared by 2 bases and J by 5 bases, with 16 bases between. CDR3 length: 15 residues. From germline, CDR1 is GTSNPN and CDR2 SVGIG (reference sequence). In DNA, the CDR3 is TGTGCCTGGAGTCCAAAGGATAGGGTGAACAATGAGCAGTTCTTC. Amino acid sequence: CAWSPKDRVNNEQFF.

This clonotype appeared a few times. V gene TRBV4-1 combines with J gene TRBJ2-1; 10 bases are a match to TRBD2. CDR1 is MGHRA, CDR2 YSYEKL, per germline. Losses at the gene ends were 0 bases for V and 8 bases for J; bases not matched to a gene: 7. The CDR3 has 16 residues. As DNA, the CDR3 is TGCGCCAGCAGCCAAGAAGGAGCGGGAGGGCCCTATGAGCAGTTCTTC. Translating gives CASSQEGAGGPYEQFF.

This clonotype was picked up many times. V usage is TRBV7-3 and J usage is TRBJ1-2; no firm D call. CDR1 SGHTA and CDR2 FQGTGA come from the germline V gene. The CDR3 has 12 residues. Deletions cut 3 bases from V and 6 bases from J, with 8 bases between. The CDR3 nucleotides are TGTGCCAGCAGCTTGGGGTTAGATGGCTACACCTTC. Translated: CASSLGLDGYTF.

This clonotype was counted at least ten times. V gene TRBV5-1 combines with J gene TRBJ2-1; TRBD2 matches at 7 bases. This CDR3 has 15 residues. From germline, CDR1 is SGHRS and CDR2 YFSETQ. V was pared by 4 bases and J by 3 bases, with 7 bases of the junction left unmatched. CDR3 bases: TGCGCCAGCAGCGGGGGGAGGGCCGGCTACAATGAGCAGTTCTTC. Its protein is CASSGGRAGYNEQFF.

This clonotype was detected ten times or more. J is TRBJ1-6 and V is TRBV7-2; TRBD1 is a possible D gene (5 bases). There are 14 residues in the CDR3. Germline lookup yields CDR1 SGHTA and CDR2 FQGNSA. Trimming removed 5 bases at V and 9 bases at J, with 14 bases between. This CDR3 reads CASSPQGGGSPLHF. CDR3 DNA sequence: TGTGCCAGCAGCCCTCAGGGAGGAGGTTCACCCCTCCACTTT.

This clonotype has a count of ten or more. This chain links TRBV3-1 with TRBJ2-1, with no clear D. V lost 0 bases, J lost 0 bases, and 9 bases lay in between. Germline V gene data show CDR1 as LGHDT and CDR2 as YNNKEL (reference sequence). The CDR3 runs 16 residues. DNA of the CDR3: TGTGCCAGCAGCCAAGAGGTAGGGCCCTCCTACAATGAGCAGTTCTTC. Amino acids: CASSQEVGPSYNEQFF.

This clonotype was seen many times. V usage is TRBV6-2 or TRBV6-3 and J usage is TRBJ1-1, with D uncertain. The V end lost 3 bases, the J end lost 0 bases, and 11 bases lay between the germline ends. The CDR3 totals 15 residues. Germline CDR1 is MNHEY and CDR2 is SVGEGT. CDR3 residues: CASSYGISMNTEAFF. Here the CDR3 DNA reads TGTGCCAGCAGTTATGGGATTAGTATGAACACTGAAGCTTTCTTT.

This clonotype was counted many times. V gene TRBV28 combines with J gene TRBJ1-5; D remains ambiguous. Germline V gene lookup returns CDR1 MDHEN and CDR2 SYDVKM. CDR3 length: 16 residues. Trimming left V 3 bases short and J 3 bases short, with 15 bases between. This chain's CDR3 is CASSFLAGAVNQPQHF. In DNA, the CDR3 is TGTGCCAGCAGTTTCCTAGCGGGTGCGGTCAATCAGCCCCAGCATTTT.

This clonotype was observed many times. V and J are TRBV5-1 and TRBJ2-1; TRBD1 agrees at 7 bases. Germline V gives CDR1 SGHRS, CDR2 YFSETQ. J lost 8 bases, V lost 4 bases, and 24 bases had no gene match. This CDR3 contains 19 residues. The DNA for the CDR3 is TGCGCCAGCAGCATCTCTACCGGGACAGCAAGGGTACGGTGGGATGAGCAGTTCTTC. This sequence encodes CASSISTGTARVRWDEQFF.

The table lists this clonotype with many counts. This chain connects TRBV12-3 or TRBV12-4 to TRBJ2-1; TRBD2 matches at 7 bases. The CDR3 is made up of 19 amino acids. The trim removed 5 bases at V and 4 bases at J, leaving 20 bases unmatched. CDR3 sequence reads: CASSPHQGLGGSGYNEQFF. DNA for the CDR3: TGTGCCAGCAGTCCACACCAGGGTTTGGGCGGGAGCGGGTACAATGAGCAGTTCTTC.

This clonotype was counted a few times. The chain links TRBV5-6 to TRBJ2-1; TRBD2 agrees at 11 bases. CDR3 size: 16 residues. The V gene's germline CDR1 is SGHDT and CDR2 YYEEEE. V gave up 3 bases and J gave up 3 bases; unmatched junction bases: 5. CDR3 DNA sequence: TGTGCCAGCAGCTCCCAGACTAGCGGGATCTACAATGAGCAGTTCTTC. This translates into CASSSQTSGIYNEQFF. The whole variable domain, filled in from reference TRBV5-6 and TRBJ2-1, reads DAGVTQSPTHLIKTRGQQVTLRCSPKSGHDTVSWYQQALGQGPQFIFQYYEEEERQRGNFPDRFSGHQFPNYSSELNVNALLLGDSALYLCASSSQTSGIYNEQFFGPGTRLTVL.

A note on this clonotype: Relative to the germline gene, one junction end is altered; a read error may explain this. The chain combines TRBV10-3 with TRBJ2-5, with a tentative D call TRBD1 (6 bases). Germline CDR1 and CDR2: ENHRY and SYGVKD. There are 12 residues in the CDR3. The CDR3 nucleotides are TGTGCCGTCAGTGAGGGGGTCGAGACCCAGTACTTC. It codes for CAVSEGVETQYF.

The chain uses TRBV2 and TRBJ2-1; 9 nucleotides agree with TRBD2. Germline V lookup: CDR1 SNHLY, CDR2 FYNNEI. V gave up 6 bases and J gave up 8 bases; unmatched junction bases: 20. The CDR3 length is 18 residues. The CDR3, as DNA: TGTGCCAGCAGCGCCCAGACTAGCGGAAACCCCATGATGGATGAGCAGTTCTTC. It encodes CASSAQTSGNPMMDEQFF.

In this sample, this clonotype turned up many times. The J gene is TRBJ2-7, the V gene TRBV10-2; 10 nucleotides match TRBD2. Germline V CDR1 and CDR2: WSHSY, SAAADI. V lost 6 bases and J lost 5; bases outside the gene matches: 7. The CDR3 runs to 14 residues. CDR3 protein: CASRDLAGAHEQYF. Here the CDR3 DNA reads TGCGCCAGCAGAGACCTAGCGGGAGCCCACGAGCAGTACTTC.

This clonotype has ten or more counts. The chain couples TRBV7-3 to TRBJ2-2, with TRBD2 matching 9 bases. From germline, CDR1 is SGHTA and CDR2 FQGTGA. With V trimmed by 4 bases and J by 5 bases, 20 bases remained unmatched. The CDR3 runs to 20 residues. CDR3 sequence (DNA): TGTGCCAGCAGCTCCCCGCAGGGCAGTAGCGGGAGCCCTAGGACCGGGGAGCTGTTTTTT. Residues: CASSSPQGSSGSPRTGELFF.